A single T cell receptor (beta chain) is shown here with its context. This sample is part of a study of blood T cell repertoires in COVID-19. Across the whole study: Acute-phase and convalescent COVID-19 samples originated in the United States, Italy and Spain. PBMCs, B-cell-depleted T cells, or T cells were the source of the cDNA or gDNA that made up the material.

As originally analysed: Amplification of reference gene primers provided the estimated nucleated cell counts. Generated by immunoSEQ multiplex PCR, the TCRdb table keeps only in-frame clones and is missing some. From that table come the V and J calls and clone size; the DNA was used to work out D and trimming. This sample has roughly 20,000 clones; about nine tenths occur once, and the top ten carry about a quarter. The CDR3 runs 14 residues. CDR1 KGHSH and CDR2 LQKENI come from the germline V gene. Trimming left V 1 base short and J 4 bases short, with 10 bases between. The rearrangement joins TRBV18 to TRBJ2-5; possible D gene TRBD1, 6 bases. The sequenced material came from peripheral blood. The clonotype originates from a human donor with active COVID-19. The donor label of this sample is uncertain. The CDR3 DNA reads TGTGCCAGCTCACCACTTACAGGGCGAGAGACCCAGTACTTC. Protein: CASSPLTGRETQYF.